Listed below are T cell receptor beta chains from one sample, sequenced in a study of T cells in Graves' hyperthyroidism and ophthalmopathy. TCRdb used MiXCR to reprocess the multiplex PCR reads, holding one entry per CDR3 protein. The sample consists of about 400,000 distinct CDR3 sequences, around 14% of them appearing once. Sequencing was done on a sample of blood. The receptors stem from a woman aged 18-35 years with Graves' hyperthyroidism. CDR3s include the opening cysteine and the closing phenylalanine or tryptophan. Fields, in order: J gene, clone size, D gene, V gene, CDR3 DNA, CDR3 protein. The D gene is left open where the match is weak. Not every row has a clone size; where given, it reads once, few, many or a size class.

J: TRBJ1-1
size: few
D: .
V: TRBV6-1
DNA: TGTGCCAGCAGTTATGGGGTGGACAGTGCCGGGACGAACACTGAAGCTTTCTTT
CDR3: CASSYGVDSAGTNTEAFF

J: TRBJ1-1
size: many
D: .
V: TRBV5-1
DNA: TGCGCCAGCAGCTTGGTTGCCCAGACGAACACTGAAGCTTTCTTT
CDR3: CASSLVAQTNTEAFF

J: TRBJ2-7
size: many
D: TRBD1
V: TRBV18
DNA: TGTGCCAGCTCACCTGGGACAGACGAGCAGTACTTC
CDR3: CASSPGTDEQYF

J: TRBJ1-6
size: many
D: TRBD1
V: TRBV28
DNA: TGTGCCAGCAGTTTATCAGGACAGGGGCCAAATTCACCCCTCCACTTT
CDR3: CASSLSGQGPNSPLHF

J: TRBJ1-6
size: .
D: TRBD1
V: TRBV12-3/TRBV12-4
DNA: TGTGCCAGCAGTTTGACAGGGAACCATAATTCACCCCTCCACTTT
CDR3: CASSLTGNHNSPLHF

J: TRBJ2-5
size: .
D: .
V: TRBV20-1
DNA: TGCAGTGCTAGAGTCCGACAGGAGACCCAGTACTTC
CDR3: CSARVRQETQYF

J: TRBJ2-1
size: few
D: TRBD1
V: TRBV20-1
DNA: TGCAGTGCTAATTACAGGGGGGTTCGTTACAATGAGCAGTTCTTC
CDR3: CSANYRGVRYNEQFF

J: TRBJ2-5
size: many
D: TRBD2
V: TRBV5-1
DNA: TGCGCCAGCAGCCCGCCTAGCGGGGCACAAGAGACCCAGTACTTC
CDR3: CASSPPSGAQETQYF

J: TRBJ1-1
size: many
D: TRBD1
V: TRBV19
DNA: TGTGCCAGCGGGACAGGGGGGAACACTGAAGCTTTCTTT
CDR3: CASGTGGNTEAFF

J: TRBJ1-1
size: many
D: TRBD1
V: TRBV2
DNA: TGTGCCAGCAGCCAAGACAGGGGGAATTTAGAGAGCGAAGCTTTCTTT
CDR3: CASSQDRGNLESEAFF

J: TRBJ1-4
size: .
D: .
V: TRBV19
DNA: TGTGCCAGTAGTATCAAGGCTCCAACTAATGAAAAACTGTTTTTT
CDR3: CASSIKAPTNEKLFF

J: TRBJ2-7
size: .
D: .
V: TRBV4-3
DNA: TGCGCCAGCAGCCAAGTGGCACAAGAATTCTACGAGCAGTACTTC
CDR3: CASSQVAQEFYEQYF

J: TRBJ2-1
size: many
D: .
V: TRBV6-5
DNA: TGTGCCAGCAGTTACTCGAACAGGGCGCGCTATGAGCAGTTCTTC
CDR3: CASSYSNRARYEQFF

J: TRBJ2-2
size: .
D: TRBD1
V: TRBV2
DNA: TGTGCCAGCCTTGCCGGGACAGGGGGAATCGGGGAGCTGTTTTTT
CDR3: CASLAGTGGIGELFF

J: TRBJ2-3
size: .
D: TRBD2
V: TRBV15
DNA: TGTGCCACCAGCAGAGATAATGCGGGGACTAGCGGCACAGATACGCAGTATTTT
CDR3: CATSRDNAGTSGTDTQYF

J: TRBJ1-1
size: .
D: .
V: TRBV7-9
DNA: TGTGCCAGCAGCCGAAGTACGGGGGTGAACACTGAAGCTTTCTTT
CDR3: CASSRSTGVNTEAFF

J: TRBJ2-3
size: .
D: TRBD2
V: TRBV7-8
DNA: TGTGCCAGCAGCTTAGTGATAGCGGGGGGGGCCACAGATACGCAGTATTTT
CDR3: CASSLVIAGGATDTQYF

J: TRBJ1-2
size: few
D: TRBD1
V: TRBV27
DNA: TGTGCCAGCAGCCGCGGGACAGGGTTCGATGGCTACACCTTC
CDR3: CASSRGTGFDGYTF

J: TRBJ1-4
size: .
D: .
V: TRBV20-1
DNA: TGCAGTGCTAGAGTTGTGGCCCCCAATGAAAAACTGTTTTTT
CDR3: CSARVVAPNEKLFF

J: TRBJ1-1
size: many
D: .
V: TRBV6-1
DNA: TGTGCCAGCAGTCCAAGGCGAGCTGAAGCTTTCTTT
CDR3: CASSPRRAEAFF

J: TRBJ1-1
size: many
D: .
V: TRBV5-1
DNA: TGCGCCAGCAGCTTGGGGGGGAGGGGGAAGATTGTTGAAGCTTTCTTT
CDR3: CASSLGGRGKIVEAFF

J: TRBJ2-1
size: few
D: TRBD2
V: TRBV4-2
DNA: TGTGCCAGCAGCCAAGGGGCGATGACTAGCGGGAGTGCCTATGAGCAGTTCTTC
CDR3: CASSQGAMTSGSAYEQFF

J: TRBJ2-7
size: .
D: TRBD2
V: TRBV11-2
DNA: TGTGCCAGCAGCCCTCTTATAGCGGGAGGGCCCTCCTACGAGCAGTACTTC
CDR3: CASSPLIAGGPSYEQYF

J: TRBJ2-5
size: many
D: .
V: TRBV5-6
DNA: TGTGCCAGCAGCTTGAGCGGTAAATCTTACTTC
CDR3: CASSLSGKSYF

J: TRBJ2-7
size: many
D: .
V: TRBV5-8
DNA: TGTGCCAGCAGATTTAGAGGCCAATACGAGCAGTACTTC
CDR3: CASRFRGQYEQYF

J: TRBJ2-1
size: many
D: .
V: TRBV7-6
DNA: TGTGCCAGCAGCTTACTCCGGCCAGGGATGGCTGACAATGAGCAGTTCTTC
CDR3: CASSLLRPGMADNEQFF